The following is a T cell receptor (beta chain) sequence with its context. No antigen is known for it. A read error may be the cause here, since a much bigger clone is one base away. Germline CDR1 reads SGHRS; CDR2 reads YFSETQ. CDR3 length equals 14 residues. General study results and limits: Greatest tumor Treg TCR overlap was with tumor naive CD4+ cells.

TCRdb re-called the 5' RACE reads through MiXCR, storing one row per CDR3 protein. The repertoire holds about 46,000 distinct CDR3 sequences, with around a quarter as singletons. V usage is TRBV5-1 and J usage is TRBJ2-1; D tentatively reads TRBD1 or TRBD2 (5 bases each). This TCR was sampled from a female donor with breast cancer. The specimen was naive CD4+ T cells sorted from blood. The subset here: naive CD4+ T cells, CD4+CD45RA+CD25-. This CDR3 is CTSSLAGAANEQFF. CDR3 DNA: TGCACCAGCAGCTTGGCCGGGGCAGCCAATGAGCAGTTCTTC.